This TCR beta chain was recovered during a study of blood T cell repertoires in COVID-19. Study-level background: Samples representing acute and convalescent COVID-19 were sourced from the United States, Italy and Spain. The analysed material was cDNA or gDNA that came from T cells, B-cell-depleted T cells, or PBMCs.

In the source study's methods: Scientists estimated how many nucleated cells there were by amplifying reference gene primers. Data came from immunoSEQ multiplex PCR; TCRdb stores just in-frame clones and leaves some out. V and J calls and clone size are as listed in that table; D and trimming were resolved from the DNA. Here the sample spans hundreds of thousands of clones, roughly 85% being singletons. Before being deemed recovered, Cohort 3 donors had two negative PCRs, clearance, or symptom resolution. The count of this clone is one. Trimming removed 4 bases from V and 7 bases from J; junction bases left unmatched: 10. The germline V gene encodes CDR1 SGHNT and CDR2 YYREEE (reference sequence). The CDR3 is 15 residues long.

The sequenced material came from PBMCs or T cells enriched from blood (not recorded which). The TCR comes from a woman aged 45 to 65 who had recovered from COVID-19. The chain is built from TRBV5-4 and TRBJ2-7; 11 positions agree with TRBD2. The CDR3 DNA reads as TGTGCCAGCAGCGGAAGACTAGCGGGGAGGTGGGAGCAGTACTTC. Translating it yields CASSGRLAGRWEQYF.